A single sample gave rise to the 4 T cell receptor beta chains below, sequenced in a study of prognosis after radiotherapy for stage I lung cancer. Amplification of the TCR beta CDR3 (from genomic DNA) was done by two-round multiplex PCR. It was primers specific to each TRBV and TRBJ gene that first-round PCR used. TCRdb redid the calling of the multiplex PCR reads with MiXCR, one entry per CDR3 protein. The top ten hold approximately 23% of the sample, which has 15,000 to 20,000 distinct CDR3 sequences, approximately 28% seen once. The specimen comprised PBMCs, sampled before or after stereotactic body radiation therapy (not recorded which). The receptors shown here come from a donor older than 45 with non-small cell lung cancer.

Ten or more counts support this clonotype. The genes are TRBV16 and TRBJ1-2; no clear D gene. The CDR3 extends over 13 amino acids. V lost 0 bases and J 2 bases, leaving 4 bases between the germline ends. The germline V gene has CDR1 KGHSY and CDR2 FQNENV. DNA for the CDR3: TGTGCCAGCAGCCAATCACGGAACTATGGCTACACCTTC. The encoded protein is CASSQSRNYGYTF.

Ten or more counts support this clonotype. The gene calls are TRBV4-3 and TRBJ2-1; D is ambiguous. Trimming pared 5 bases from V and 0 bases from J, leaving 8 bases between. CDR1 and CDR2 from the germline V gene are LGHNA and YSLEER. This CDR3 region has 14 residues. CDR3 sequence (DNA): TGCGCCAGCAGCTATGGATTCTCCTACAATGAGCAGTTCTTC. Encoded protein: CASSYGFSYNEQFF.

In its sample, this clonotype was seen many times. The genes are TRBV20-1 and TRBJ2-7; maybe TRBD1 (5 bases). The germline V gene encodes CDR1 DFQATT and CDR2 SNEGSKA (reference sequence). Between the trimmed V and J ends, which lost 2 bases and 2 bases, there was a span of 13 bases. This CDR3 is built from 14 residues. The CDR3: CSARNIQDTYEQYF. The CDR3 DNA is TGCAGTGCTAGAAACATACAGGACACCTACGAGCAGTACTTC.

The table lists this clonotype with many counts. This chain uses TRBV28 with TRBJ2-1; TRBD1 might be the D (5 bases). The germline V gene encodes CDR1 MDHEN and CDR2 SYDVKM. CDR3 size: 14 residues. V was cut by 5 bases and J by 8 bases, with 16 bases left in between. This CDR3 is CASSVPQGNYEQFF. The CDR3 nucleotides read TGTGCCAGCAGTGTTCCCCAGGGTAACTATGAGCAGTTCTTC. Full variable domain (outside the CDR3, taken from reference TRBV28 and TRBJ2-1): DVKVTQSSRYLVKRTGEKVFLECVQDMDHENMFWYRQDPGLGLRLIYFSYDVKMKEKGDIPEGYSVSREKKERFSLILESASTNQTSMYLCASSVPQGNYEQFFGPGTRLTVL.